This T cell receptor (beta chain) was recovered during a study of T cells after yellow fever vaccination. TCRdb analysed the 5' RACE reads with MiXCR anew, one entry per CDR3 protein. The table includes some 300,000 distinct CDR3 sequences, about 11% detected once. This clonotype was picked up many times. Germline V gene lookup returns CDR1 SGHRS and CDR2 YFSETQ. Trimming removed 4 bases at V and 3 bases at J, with 10 bases between. This CDR3 comprises 14 residues. The sequences come from CD4+ T cells sorted from PBMCs, collected 45 days after the yellow fever booster vaccination. The chain recombines TRBV5-1 with TRBJ1-4; D possibly corresponds to TRBD1 (5 bases). The sequence derives from a man between 18 and 35 years old who received the YFV17D yellow fever vaccine. CDR3 region: CASSTGTANEKLFF. The CDR3 DNA follows: TGCGCCAGCAGCACCGGGACGGCTAATGAAAAACTGTTTTTT.